The 6 T cell receptor beta chains listed next were all sequenced from one sample in a study of T cell responses to AZD1222 COVID-19 vaccine. The repertoire was sequenced with immunoSEQ multiplex PCR; TCRdb's copy has only in-frame clones and lacks some. The sample holds 120,000 or so clones; 81% are singletons and the top ten take about 4.6%. The sequencing here drew on peripheral blood, taken on day 0 of AZD1222 vaccination. Receptors were obtained from an adult in good health.

The rearrangement links TRBV7-9 to TRBJ1-2, with D perhaps TRBD1 (5 bases). The length of the CDR3 is 13 residues. Germline CDR1 reads SEHNR; CDR2 reads FQNEAQ (reference sequence). The ends were cut back, 0 bases at V and 6 bases at J, with 8 bases in the middle. For the CDR3, the DNA is TGTGCCAGCAGCTTAGCCAGGGTTAATGGCTACACCTTC. This codes for CASSLARVNGYTF.

This clone showed up just once. The chain recombines TRBV7-3 with TRBJ2-3; 16 nucleotides align to TRBD2. V gave up 5 bases and J gave up 0 bases; unmatched junction bases: 2. Germline V CDR1 and CDR2: SGHTA, FQGTGA. The CDR3 runs 17 residues. The CDR3 DNA sequence: TGTGCCAGCAGCCCGGGACTAGCGGGGGGGAGCACAGATACGCAGTATTTT. Translated, it gives CASSPGLAGGSTDTQYF.

V usage is TRBV19 and J usage is TRBJ1-2; TRBD1 matches at 7 bases. The CDR3 spans 13 residues. After removal of 4 bases from V and 4 bases from J, the junction contained 3 bases not matched to a gene. Germline values: CDR1 LNHDA, CDR2 SQIVND (reference sequence). CDR3 sequence: CASSRQGTYGYTF. The CDR3 DNA sequence: TGTGCCAGTAGTAGACAGGGTACCTATGGCTACACCTTC. The full variable domain, completed using reference TRBV19 and TRBJ1-2, is DGGITQSPKYLFRKEGQNVTLSCEQNLNHDAMYWYRQDPGQGLRLIYYSQIVNDFQKGDIAEGYSVSREKKESFPLTVTSAQKNPTAFYLCASSRQGTYGYTFGSGTRLTVV.

The CDR3, as DNA: TGTGCCAGCAGTTTGCGGGGGGCGGATGAAAAACTGTTTTTT. This gives the protein CASSLRGADEKLFF. This chain joins TRBV28 and TRBJ1-4; perhaps TRBD1 as D (6 bases). V was trimmed by 3 bases and J by 6 bases, leaving 11 bases between them. This CDR3 spans 14 amino acids. Germline V lookup: CDR1 MDHEN, CDR2 SYDVKM.

The V call is TRBV18, the J call TRBJ1-2; D remains ambiguous. V gave up 5 bases and J gave up 4 bases, with 20 bases separating them. The CDR3 consists of 16 residues. Per germline, CDR1 KGHSH and CDR2 LQKENI. CDR3 amino acids: CASSSRNPKRVYGYTF. Here the CDR3 DNA reads TGTGCCAGCTCATCGCGAAACCCTAAGAGAGTCTATGGCTACACCTTC.

This clone was observed a few times. The rearrangement joins TRBV7-8 to TRBJ2-7; 8 positions agree with TRBD1. Germline CDR1 and CDR2: SGHVS and FQNEAQ. The CDR3 totals 15 residues. Germline trimming cut 5 bases from V and 3 bases from J; bases unmatched to any gene: 9. Here the CDR3 DNA reads TGTGCCAGCAGCGCCGACAGGGGACGTCTCTACGAGCAGTACTTC. Its protein is CASSADRGRLYEQYF.